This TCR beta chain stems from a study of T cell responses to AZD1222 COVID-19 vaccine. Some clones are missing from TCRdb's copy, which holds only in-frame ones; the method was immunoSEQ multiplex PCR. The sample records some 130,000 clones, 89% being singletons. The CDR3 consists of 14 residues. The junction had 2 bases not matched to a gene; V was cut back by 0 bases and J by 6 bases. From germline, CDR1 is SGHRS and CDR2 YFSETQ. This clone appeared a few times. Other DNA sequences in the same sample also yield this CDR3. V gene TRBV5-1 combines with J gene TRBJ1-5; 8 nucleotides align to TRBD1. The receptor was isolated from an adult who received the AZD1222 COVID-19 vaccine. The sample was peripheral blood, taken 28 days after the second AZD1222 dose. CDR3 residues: CASSLGTGGQPQHF. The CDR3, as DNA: TGCGCCAGCAGCTTGGGAACAGGGGGTCAGCCCCAGCATTTT.